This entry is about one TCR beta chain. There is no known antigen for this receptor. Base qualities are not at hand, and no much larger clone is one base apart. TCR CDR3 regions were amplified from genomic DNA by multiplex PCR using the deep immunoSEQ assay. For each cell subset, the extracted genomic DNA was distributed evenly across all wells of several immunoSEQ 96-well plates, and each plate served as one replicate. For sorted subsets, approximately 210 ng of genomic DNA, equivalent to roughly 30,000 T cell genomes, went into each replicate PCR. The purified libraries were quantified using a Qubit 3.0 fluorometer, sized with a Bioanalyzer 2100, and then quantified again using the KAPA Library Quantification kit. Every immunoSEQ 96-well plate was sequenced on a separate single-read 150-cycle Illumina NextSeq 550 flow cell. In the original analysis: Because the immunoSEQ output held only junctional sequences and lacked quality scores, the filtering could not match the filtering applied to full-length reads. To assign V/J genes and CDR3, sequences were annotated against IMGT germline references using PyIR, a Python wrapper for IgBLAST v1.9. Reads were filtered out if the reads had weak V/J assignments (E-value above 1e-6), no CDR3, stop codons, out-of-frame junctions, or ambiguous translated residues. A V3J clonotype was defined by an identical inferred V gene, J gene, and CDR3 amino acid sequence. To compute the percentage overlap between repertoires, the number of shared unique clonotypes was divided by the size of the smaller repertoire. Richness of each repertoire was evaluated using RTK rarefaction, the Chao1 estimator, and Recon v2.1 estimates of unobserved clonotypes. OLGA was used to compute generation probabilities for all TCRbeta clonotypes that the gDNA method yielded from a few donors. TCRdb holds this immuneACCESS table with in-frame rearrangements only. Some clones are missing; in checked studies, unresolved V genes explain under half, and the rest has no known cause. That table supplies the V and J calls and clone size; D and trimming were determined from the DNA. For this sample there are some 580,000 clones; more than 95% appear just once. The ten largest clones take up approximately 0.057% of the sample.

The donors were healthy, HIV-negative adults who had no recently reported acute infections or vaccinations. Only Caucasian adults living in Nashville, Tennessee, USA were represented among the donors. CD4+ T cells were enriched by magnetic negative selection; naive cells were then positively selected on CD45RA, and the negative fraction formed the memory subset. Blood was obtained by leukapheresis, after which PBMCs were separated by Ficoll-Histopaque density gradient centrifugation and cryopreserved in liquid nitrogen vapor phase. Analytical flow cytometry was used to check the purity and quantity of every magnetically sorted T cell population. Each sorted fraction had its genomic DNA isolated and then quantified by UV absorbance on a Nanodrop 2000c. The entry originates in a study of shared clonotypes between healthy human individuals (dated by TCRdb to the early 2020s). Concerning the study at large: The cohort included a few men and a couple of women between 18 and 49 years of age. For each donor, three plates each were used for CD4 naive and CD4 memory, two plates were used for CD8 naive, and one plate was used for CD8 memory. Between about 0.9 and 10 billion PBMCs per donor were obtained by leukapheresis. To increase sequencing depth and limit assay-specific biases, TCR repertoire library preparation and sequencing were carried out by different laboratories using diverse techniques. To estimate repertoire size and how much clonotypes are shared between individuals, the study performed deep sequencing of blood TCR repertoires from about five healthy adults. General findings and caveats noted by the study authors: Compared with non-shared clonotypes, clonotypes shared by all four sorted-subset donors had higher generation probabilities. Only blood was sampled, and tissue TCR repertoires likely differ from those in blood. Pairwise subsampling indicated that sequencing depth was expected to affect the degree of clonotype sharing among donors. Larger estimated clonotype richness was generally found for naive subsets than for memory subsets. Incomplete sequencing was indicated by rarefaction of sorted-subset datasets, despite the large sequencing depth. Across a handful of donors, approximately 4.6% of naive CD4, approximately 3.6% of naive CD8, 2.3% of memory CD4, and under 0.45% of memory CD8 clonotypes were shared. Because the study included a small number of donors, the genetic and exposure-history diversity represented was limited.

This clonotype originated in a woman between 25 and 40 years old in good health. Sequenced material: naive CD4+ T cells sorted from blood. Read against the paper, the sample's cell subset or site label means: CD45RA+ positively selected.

The nucleotide sequence is given as TGCGCCAGCAGCCTCAGTCCCGCGGGAGCTTGGACCGGGGAGCTGTTTTTT. Translated, this gives CASSLSPAGAWTGELFF. The chain links TRBV5-1 with TRBJ2-2, with TRBD2 identical over 7 junction bases. V is cut back by 4 bases and J by 5 bases, with 14 bases in the junction unmatched. Sequences SGHRS (CDR1) and YFSETQ (CDR2) are obtained from the germline V gene. The cysteine opens and the phenylalanine closes a CDR3 of 17 amino acids. Just CDR3 DNA is preserved here, 51 bases in frame from base 1.